The next 20 T cell receptor beta chains were all read from a single sample in a study of cytomegalovirus exposure and HLA in healthy donors. PCR was performed using 60 Vbeta and 13 Jbeta primers. The data were produced by immunoSEQ multiplex PCR, yet TCRdb's version contains in-frame clones alone and is incomplete. Found here are under 200,000 clones, 84% of them singletons; the top ten hold about 2.6%. Sequenced sample: PBMCs. Receptor source: a woman aged 50 to 65 in good health and CMV-seropositive.

In this sample, this clone turned up once. The chain has TRBV5-1 and TRBJ2-7; 10 nucleotides align to TRBD1. Trimming took 5 bases from V and 5 from J; bases not matched to a gene: 16. Per germline, CDR1 SGHRS and CDR2 YFSETQ. The CDR3 totals 17 residues. The CDR3 spells CASSPTDSGTGADEQYF. Written as DNA, the CDR3 is TGCGCCAGCAGTCCTACCGATTCCGGGACAGGGGCAGACGAGCAGTACTTC.

J is TRBJ2-5 and V is TRBV4-3, with TRBD2 matching over 7 bases. Per the germline V gene, CDR1 is LGHNA and CDR2 is YSLEER. The CDR3 covers 12 residues. V shed 4 bases, J shed 7 bases, and the junction held 3 bases outside the gene matches. The CDR3 loop is CASSRDYGTQYF. The CDR3 bases are TGCGCCAGCAGCCGGGACTATGGGACCCAGTACTTC.

V usage is TRBV6-5 and J usage is TRBJ2-1, with 8 bases lining up with TRBD2. The V gene's germline CDR1 is MNHEY and CDR2 SVGAGI. This CDR3 region has 16 residues. V shed 3 bases and J 7 bases; nucleotides not matched to a gene: 11. DNA for the CDR3: TGTGCCAGCAGTTATGCTGTCGGGGGGGCACGGAATGAGCAGTTCTTC. Encoded protein: CASSYAVGGARNEQFF.

The rearrangement links TRBV29-1 to TRBJ1-5, with TRBD1 identical over 8 bases. J gave up 4 bases and V 8 bases, and 4 bases lay outside the gene matches. There are 12 residues in the CDR3. Germline V gene sequence: CDR1 SQVTM, CDR2 ANQGSEA. CDR3 loop: CSFRQGNQPQHF. For the CDR3, the DNA is TGCAGCTTCCGACAGGGGAATCAGCCCCAGCATTTT.

This clone was counted a few times. The chain is built from TRBV18 and TRBJ1-5; D remains ambiguous. Trimming stripped 2 bases from V and 5 bases from J, with 10 bases between. The CDR3 is 14 residues long. In germline, CDR1 is KGHSH, CDR2 LQKENI. CDR3 sequence (DNA): TGTGCCAGCTCACCAGATCAGGCGTATCAGCCCCAGCATTTT. This encodes CASSPDQAYQPQHF.

V is TRBV4-1 and J is TRBJ2-7; 10 bases are shared with TRBD2. CDR1 and CDR2 (germline): MGHRA, YSYEKL. V lost 0 bases, J lost 2 bases, and 4 bases stayed unmatched. The CDR3 loop spans 16 amino acids. The CDR3 region is CASSQDGSGGAYEQYF. As DNA, the CDR3 is TGCGCCAGCAGCCAAGATGGGAGCGGGGGGGCCTACGAGCAGTACTTC.

J is TRBJ2-1 and V is TRBV5-8, with 12 nucleotides matching TRBD2. The CDR3 runs to 14 residues. J gave up 12 bases and V 3 bases, and 7 bases lay outside the gene matches. From germline, CDR1 is SGHTS and CDR2 YDEGEE. This CDR3 is CASSSGLAGRRQFF. CDR3 bases: TGTGCCAGCAGCTCCGGACTAGCGGGGAGAAGGCAGTTCTTC.

Worth noting for this clone: Other DNA sequences in the same sample also yield this CDR3. The rearrangement joins TRBV18 to TRBJ1-5; a weak D match, TRBD1 (5 bases). Germline V gene lookup returns CDR1 KGHSH and CDR2 LQKENI. Trimming cost V 6 bases and J 1 base, with 13 bases left between them. The length of the CDR3 is 15 residues. The CDR3 is CASSLGHESNQPQHF. The CDR3 nucleotides read TGTGCCAGCTCGCTCGGACACGAAAGCAATCAGCCCCAGCATTTT. Combining the CDR3 with reference TRBV18 and TRBJ1-5 gives the whole variable domain NAGVMQNPRHLVRRRGQEARLRCSPMKGHSHVYWYRQLPEEGLKFMVYLQKENIIDESGMPKERFSAEFPKEGPSILRIQQVVRGDSAAYFCASSLGHESNQPQHFGDGTRLSIL.

The chain combines TRBV7-2 with TRBJ1-2, with D perhaps matching TRBD1 (5 bases). This CDR3 spans 16 amino acids. From germline, CDR1 is SGHTA and CDR2 FQGNSA. Trimming removed 1 base at V and 7 bases at J, with 19 bases between. The CDR3 nucleotides are TGTGCCAGCAGCTTAGGTCGTATTGGCAGGGATTCTGGCTACACCTTC. The encoded protein is CASSLGRIGRDSGYTF.

The chain employs TRBV15 and TRBJ1-4; 7 nucleotides agree with TRBD1. This CDR3 spans 15 amino acids. J gave up 4 bases and V 1 base, and 3 bases lay outside the gene matches. CDR1 and CDR2 from the germline V gene are LNHNV and YYDKDF (reference sequence). The CDR3 region is CATSRVGTVNEKLFF. The CDR3 coding sequence is TGTGCCACCAGCAGAGTAGGGACAGTTAATGAAAAACTGTTTTTT.

The V gene is TRBV21-1, the J gene TRBJ2-4; whether TRBD2, the table's D call, matches the DNA was not checked. TRBV21-1 is noted as a pseudogene. The CDR3 totals 17 residues. The CDR3 here is CASSKGSGRGQPIIQYF. The CDR3 nucleotides are TGTGCCAGCAGCAAAGGTTCCGGGCGGGGGCAGCCGATCATTCAGTACTTC.

The gene calls are TRBV5-6 and TRBJ2-1; 7 bases map to TRBD1. The V gene end was trimmed by 0 bases and the J gene end by 4 bases; junction bases not matched to a gene: 7. Germline V lookup: CDR1 SGHDT, CDR2 YYEEEE. This CDR3 has 16 residues. The CDR3 sequence is CASSLETGTLYNEQFF. The CDR3 DNA is TGTGCCAGCAGCTTGGAGACAGGGACCCTTTACAATGAGCAGTTCTTC.

The chain couples TRBV5-1 to TRBJ1-1, with 12 bases identical to TRBD1. The J segment lost 5 bases and the V segment lost 4 bases, leaving 6 bases of the junction unmatched. Germline lookup yields CDR1 SGHRS and CDR2 YFSETQ. This CDR3 spans 15 amino acids. CDR3 DNA: TGCGCCAGCAGCAGCGGGACAGGGGGCAGAACTGAAGCTTTCTTT. Translating gives CASSSGTGGRTEAFF.

The chain uses TRBV19 and TRBJ1-2; D unresolved. In germline, CDR1 is LNHDA, CDR2 SQIVND (reference sequence). There are 14 residues in the CDR3. V lost 7 bases and J lost 0, with 12 bases in between. CDR3: CASNFSPSNYGYTF. The CDR3 DNA follows: TGTGCCAGTAACTTTAGCCCGTCTAACTATGGCTACACCTTC.

V usage is TRBV25-1 and J usage is TRBJ1-1, with 9 bases matching TRBD1. The germline CDR1 and CDR2 sequences are MGHDK and SYGVNS. With 5 bases clipped from V and 4 bases from J, the junction kept 8 bases outside the gene matches. The CDR3 runs 15 residues. The CDR3 sequence: CASSTGTGTSTEAFF. In nucleotides, the CDR3 is TGTGCCAGCAGTACCGGGACAGGGACTAGCACTGAAGCTTTCTTT. Using reference TRBV25-1 and TRBJ1-1 for the parts outside the CDR3, the full variable domain is EADIYQTPRYLVIGTGKKITLECSQTMGHDKMYWYQQDPGMELHLIHYSYGVNSTEKGDLSSESTVSRIRTEHFPLTLESARPSHTSQYLCASSTGTGTSTEAFFGQGTRLTVV.

The rearrangement joins TRBV9 to TRBJ2-5; TRBD2 aligns across 13 bases. Germline V CDR1 and CDR2: SGDLS, YYNGEE. This CDR3 spans 16 amino acids. Trimming removed 4 bases from V and 5 bases from J; junction bases left unmatched: 8. This chain's CDR3 is CASSPRTSGGLETQYF. CDR3 bases: TGTGCCAGCAGCCCACGGACTAGCGGGGGCCTGGAGACCCAGTACTTC.

Comment on this clone: Relative to the germline gene, one junction end is altered; a read error may explain this. The J gene is TRBJ2-5, the V gene TRBV4-1, with TRBD2 matching over 7 bases. Germline V lookup: CDR1 MGHRA, CDR2 YSYEKL. The CDR3 covers 16 residues. CDR3 nucleotide sequence: TGTGCCAGCAGCCAAGCGGGGACTACCGGGCAAGAGACCCAGTACTTC. The encoded protein is CASSQAGTTGQETQYF.

This clone has more than one count but fewer than ten. V is TRBV12-2 and J is TRBJ1-1; the D call in the table, TRBD1, was not verified against the DNA. TRBV12-2 counts as a pseudogene. The CDR3 is made up of 18 amino acids. CDR3 bases: TGTGCAAGTCGCTTACCCACGGTACAGGGGGGAACGAACACTGAAGCTTTCTTT. This gives the protein CASRLPTVQGGTNTEAFF.

The chain joins TRBV2 to TRBJ1-1; maybe TRBD1 (6 bases). V was clipped by 4 bases and J by 1 base, with 19 bases between them. CDR3 size: 17 residues. CDR1 SNHLY and CDR2 FYNNEI come from the germline V gene. DNA for the CDR3: TGTGCCAGCAGTGTTCGCCCCGGGACACTCACGAACACTGAAGCTTTCTTT. It specifies CASSVRPGTLTNTEAFF.

The chain links TRBV6-5 to TRBJ1-3; possible D gene TRBD1, 5 bases. Trimming stripped 7 bases from V and 2 bases from J, with 12 bases between. Germline assignment: CDR1 MNHEY and CDR2 SVGAGI. The CDR3 totals 14 residues. The DNA of the CDR3 is TGTGCCAGCACTGCGGGGCGACCTGGAAACACCATATATTTT. It encodes CASTAGRPGNTIYF.